Presented here are 7 T cell receptor beta chains from one specimen sequenced in a study of metastatic and nonmetastatic thyroid tumors. Every patient was untreated before thyroid surgery. TCRdb re-analyzed the PCR reads using MiXCR. The sample shows more than 25,000 clones, about a quarter of them seen only once. The sequencing sample was made of blood. These receptors were taken from a female donor with papillary thyroid cancer or a benign thyroid nodule (not recorded which). Some clones in this sample may be carry-over from other donors' samples.

This clone ranks as medium-sized. V usage is TRBV6-2 or TRBV6-3 and J usage is TRBJ1-2, with a possible D match to TRBD1 (6 bases). V lost 7 bases and J lost 1, with 13 bases in between. CDR3 size: 14 residues. Germline CDR1 and CDR2: MNHEY and SVGEGT. The CDR3, as DNA: TGTGCCAGCACCCCCCACAGGGATAACTATGGCTACACCTTC. Translation gives CASTPHRDNYGYTF.

This clone was seen repeatedly, ten times or more. CDR3 loop: CSVGGGRVFEQFF. In DNA, the CDR3 is TGCAGTGTAGGGGGCGGGAGGGTGTTTGAGCAGTTCTTC. The chain joins TRBV20-1 to TRBJ2-1, with 9 bases identical to TRBD2. Germline values: CDR1 DFQATT, CDR2 SNEGSKA (reference sequence). V trimming: 7 bases; J trimming: 9 bases; junction bases outside the gene matches: 10. The CDR3 sequence is 13 residues long.

This clone appeared many times. This rearrangement joins TRBV6-1 to TRBJ1-4, with no clear D. Trimming stripped 3 bases from V and 7 bases from J, with 9 bases between. Germline loops: CDR1 MNHNS, CDR2 SASEGT. This CDR3 is 13 amino acids long. The CDR3, as DNA: TGTGCCAGCAGTGAGGGTCATTTTGAAAAACTGTTTTTT. Its translation: CASSEGHFEKLFF.

This clone was observed once. Possible read error: a much larger clone is one base away. The gene calls are TRBV20-1 and TRBJ2-1; TRBD1 matches 10 bases. Looked up from germline, CDR1 is DFQATT and CDR2 is SNEGSKA (reference sequence). The CDR3 loop spans 14 amino acids. Here the CDR3 reads CSYAGTGDYNDQFF. The CDR3 nucleotides read TGCAGTTATGCCGGGACAGGGGACTACAATGATCAGTTCTTC.

The chain joins TRBV12-3 or TRBV12-4 to TRBJ1-1; 7 bases fit TRBD1. This CDR3 is built from 14 residues. The trim removed 7 bases at V and 9 bases at J, leaving 14 bases unmatched. The CDR3 DNA reads TGTGCCAGCAATTCACGCGTGTCAGGGGGAAAAGCTTTCTTT. Translation gives CASNSRVSGGKAFF.

This clone appeared a few times. The rearrangement links TRBV6-1 to TRBJ1-2, with unresolved D. Trimming took off 7 bases at V and 6 bases at J, with 15 bases between the two ends. There are 13 residues in the CDR3. CDR1 and CDR2 (germline): MNHNS, SASEGT. In nucleotides, the CDR3 is TGTGCCAGCACCTCGGACCCCGCGGATGGCTACACCTTC. It encodes CASTSDPADGYTF.

The genes are TRBV20-1 and TRBJ1-4; D is perhaps TRBD1 (5 bases). Trimming shortened V by 4 bases and J by 3 bases, and 12 bases separated the two germline ends. Germline CDR1 is DFQATT and CDR2 is SNEGSKA (reference sequence). This CDR3 region has 14 residues. CDR3 residues: CSAIRGSSNEKLFF. The CDR3 nucleotides read TGCAGTGCTATCCGGGGGTCATCTAATGAAAAACTGTTTTTT.